These 21 T cell receptor beta chains were all obtained from the same sample, sequenced in a study of T-cell memory formation after mild COVID-19. TCRdb re-derived calls from the 5' RACE reads in MiXCR, one entry per CDR3 protein. The data show roughly 150,000 distinct CDR3 sequences, about 14% seen once. Sample: PBMCs or a T cell subset sorted from them (not recorded which). Every receptor here comes from an adult woman who had mild COVID-19 (a few samples of this study predate the infection). Cell type and time point are not known.

The chain uses TRBV6-1 and TRBJ1-2; D gene uncertain. Germline V gene sequence: CDR1 MNHNS, CDR2 SASEGT. V was cut by 4 bases and J by 8 bases, with 14 bases left in between. The CDR3 contains 13 residues. As DNA, the CDR3 is TGTGCCAGCAGTGGAACGGCCCGAGGGGGCTACACCTTC. Protein sequence: CASSGTARGGYTF.

The rearrangement joins TRBV4-3 to TRBJ2-3; D possibly uses TRBD1 or TRBD2 (5 bases each). CDR1 and CDR2 (germline): LGHNA, YSLEER. V lost 8 bases and J 4 bases, leaving 19 bases between the germline ends. This CDR3 spans 15 amino acids. CDR3 residues: CASSPGRAESDTQYF. The CDR3 bases are TGCGCCAGCTCTCCGGGACGAGCGGAATCAGATACGCAGTATTTT.

The J gene is TRBJ2-3, the V gene TRBV24-1, with 11 nucleotides matching TRBD2. Germline values: CDR1 KGHDR, CDR2 SFDVKD. Unmatched junction bases numbered 22, after V lost 9 bases and J lost 0 bases. The CDR3 loop spans 21 amino acids. The chain's CDR3 is CATLRDRSPLAGGISTDTQYF. Here the CDR3 DNA reads TGTGCCACCCTCCGGGACAGATCTCCCCTAGCGGGAGGTATTAGCACAGATACGCAGTATTTT.

This clonotype was detected only a few times. The CDR3 region has the DNA TGCGCCAGCAGCCAAGCGGGCGGGAGATACGAGCAGTACTTC. This gives the protein CASSQAGGRYEQYF. The chain uses TRBV4-3 and TRBJ2-7; 7 nucleotides align to TRBD2. Germline values: CDR1 LGHNA, CDR2 YSLEER. The ends lost 1 base at V and 4 bases at J; junction bases unmatched: 4. The CDR3 is made up of 14 amino acids.

This clonotype showed up many times. The chain links TRBV29-1 to TRBJ2-7, with unresolved D. CDR3 length: 15 amino acids. Germline assignment: CDR1 SQVTM and CDR2 ANQGSEA. V dropped 0 bases and J dropped 0 bases, with 12 bases sitting between them. DNA for the CDR3: TGCAGCGTTGAAGATCCGGTTTCCAACTCCTACGAGCAGTACTTC. Amino acids: CSVEDPVSNSYEQYF.

The chain is built from TRBV18 and TRBJ2-1; D is uncertain. Germline CDR1 and CDR2: KGHSH and LQKENI. Trimming took off 3 bases at V and 14 bases at J, with 20 bases between the two ends. There are 14 residues in the CDR3. The CDR3 loop reads CASSPGPGIMSEFF. The CDR3, as DNA: TGTGCCAGCTCACCCGGTCCGGGCATCATGTCCGAGTTCTTC.

Note on this clonotype: The junction differs from germline at one of its ends, possibly a read error. This chain uses TRBV27 with TRBJ1-1; a possible D gene is TRBD1 (6 bases). This CDR3 spans 16 amino acids. Germline CDR1 and CDR2: MNHEY and SMNVEV (reference sequence). CDR3 nucleotides: TGTGCCAGCAGTCGCCCTGGCGGCCAGGGGAACACTGAGGCTTTCTTT. Translation: CASSRPGGQGNTEAFF.

The chain couples TRBV9 to TRBJ2-3; tentatively, D is TRBD1 or TRBD2 (6 bases each). Germline V gene data show CDR1 as SGDLS and CDR2 as YYNGEE. The V and J ends lost 0 bases and 0 bases respectively, with 11 bases between them. The CDR3 contains 16 residues. CDR3 amino acids: CASSVEGGSSTDTQYF. CDR3 bases: TGTGCCAGCAGCGTAGAGGGGGGATCTAGCACAGATACGCAGTATTTT.

The CDR3 spells CASSLGTDDYSNQPQHF. CDR3 nucleotides: TGCGCCAGCAGCTTGGGGACAGACGACTATAGCAATCAGCCCCAGCATTTT. This chain joins TRBV5-1 and TRBJ1-5, with a weak D call TRBD1 (6 bases). This CDR3 comprises 17 residues. The V end lost 0 bases, the J end lost 0 bases, and 13 bases lay between the germline ends. The V gene's germline CDR1 is SGHRS and CDR2 YFSETQ.

In this sample, this clonotype turned up a few times. CDR3 residues: CASSPGTVGDTQYF. CDR3 DNA: TGTGCCAGCAGCCCCGGGACTGTCGGGGATACGCAGTATTTT. The chain combines TRBV7-9 with TRBJ2-3; tentatively, D is TRBD2 (6 bases). Germline V gene lookup returns CDR1 SEHNR and CDR2 FQNEAQ (reference sequence). CDR3 length: 14 residues. The V end was cut by 5 bases, the J end by 6 bases, with 15 bases between. Drawing the rest from reference TRBV7-9 and TRBJ2-3, the complete variable domain is DTGVSQNPRHKITKRGQNVTFRCDPISEHNRLYWYRQTLGQGPEFLTYFQNEAQLEKSRLLSDRFSAERPKGSFSTLEIQRTEQGDSAMYLCASSPGTVGDTQYFGPGTRLTVL.

This chain uses TRBV7-9 with TRBJ2-7; D unresolved. This CDR3 is built from 13 residues. V was cut by 2 bases and J by 2 bases, with 7 bases left in between. CDR1 is SEHNR and CDR2 is FQNEAQ in the germline V gene (reference sequence). The CDR3, as DNA: TGTGCCAGCAGCTTACGGGTTCCCTACGAGCAGTACTTC. This gives the protein CASSLRVPYEQYF.

The CDR3 DNA reads as TGTGCCAGCAGCTTAAGCAGCGGGAGCTACAATGAGCAGTTCTTC. This gives the protein CASSLSSGSYNEQFF. This chain links TRBV7-3 with TRBJ2-1, with 8 bases fitting TRBD2. The germline gives CDR1 SGHTA, CDR2 FQGTGA. The CDR3 is 15 amino acids. J gave up 3 bases and V 1 base, and 2 bases lay outside the gene matches. Combining the CDR3 with reference TRBV7-3 and TRBJ2-1 gives the whole variable domain GAGVSQTPSNKVTEKGKYVELRCDPISGHTALYWYRQSLGQGPEFLIYFQGTGAADDSGLPNDRFFAVRPEGSVSTLKIQRTERGDSAVYLCASSLSSGSYNEQFFGPGTRLTVL.

The chain carries TRBV9 and TRBJ1-2; perhaps TRBD1 as D (5 bases). CDR1 and CDR2 from the germline V gene are SGDLS and YYNGEE. V was shortened by 3 bases and J by 5 bases, with 14 bases between the two germline ends. CDR3 size: 14 residues. The CDR3 sequence: CASSAQMDTYGYTF. CDR3 nucleotide sequence: TGTGCCAGCAGCGCTCAGATGGACACTTATGGCTACACCTTC.

The chain couples TRBV6-2 or TRBV6-3 to TRBJ2-7; no definite D call. Per the germline V gene, CDR1 is MNHEY and CDR2 is SVGEGT. CDR3 length: 10 residues. Between the trimmed V and J ends, which lost 6 bases and 7 bases, there was a span of 7 bases. CDR3 loop: CASSNREQYF. The CDR3 DNA sequence: TGTGCCAGCAGCAATCGGGAGCAGTACTTC.

The CDR3 coding sequence is TGTGCCAGCAGTCAGGGACTAGCGGGGGGATTGTACGAGCAGTACTTC. This codes for CASSQGLAGGLYEQYF. The chain joins TRBV12-3 or TRBV12-4 to TRBJ2-7; TRBD2 matches 15 bases. V shed 5 bases and J 4 bases; nucleotides not matched to a gene: 6. The CDR3 spans 16 residues.

This sequence joins TRBV10-3 and TRBJ2-2; D unclear. Trimming stripped 5 bases from V and 1 base from J, with 11 bases between. This CDR3 is 15 amino acids long. Germline assignment: CDR1 ENHRY and CDR2 SYGVKD. Written as DNA, the CDR3 is TGTGCCATCAGTCTAAAACGGCTGAACACCGGGGAGCTGTTTTTT. It codes for CAISLKRLNTGELFF.

The chain carries TRBV11-3 and TRBJ2-4, with D tentatively TRBD1 (6 bases). The CDR3 covers 17 residues. The germline V gene encodes CDR1 SGHNT and CDR2 YENEEA. V lost 2 bases to trimming and J lost 0 bases, with 14 bases between them. The CDR3 DNA sequence: TGTGCCAGCAGCTTACAGCCCTCGACAGGAGCCAAAAACATTCAGTACTTC. It is translated as CASSLQPSTGAKNIQYF.

The chain uses TRBV4-2 and TRBJ1-5, with 8 bases aligning to TRBD1. J was trimmed by 7 bases and V by 0 bases; bases with no gene match: 5. Germline V gives CDR1 LGHNA, CDR2 YNFKEQ. The CDR3 loop spans 15 amino acids. CDR3 bases: TGTGCCAGCAGCCAAGACGACGGACAGGGCCAGCCCCAGCATTTT. Residues: CASSQDDGQGQPQHF.

This clonotype was observed a handful of times. The CDR3 is CASSVGTSEYEQYF. The DNA of the CDR3 is TGTGCCAGCAGCGTCGGGACTAGCGAGTACGAGCAGTACTTC. The chain employs TRBV7-2 and TRBJ2-7; 10 bases map to TRBD2. Germline V CDR1 and CDR2: SGHTA, FQGNSA. Trimming cost V 5 bases and J 4 bases; bases outside gene matches: 5. The CDR3 runs 14 residues.

There are a few counts of this clonotype. The chain uses TRBV12-3 or TRBV12-4 and TRBJ2-2; D call uncertain. With 3 bases removed from V and 9 bases from J, the gap between germline ends came to 5 bases. The CDR3 has 11 residues. The CDR3 reads CASSFGRELFF. In DNA form, the CDR3 reads TGTGCCAGCAGTTTCGGTCGGGAGCTGTTTTTT.

This clonotype was picked up a small number of times. The gene calls are TRBV20-1 and TRBJ2-7; D call uncertain. Germline assignment: CDR1 DFQATT and CDR2 SNEGSKA (reference sequence). The V and J ends lost 0 bases and 1 base respectively, with 19 bases between them. The CDR3 runs to 17 residues. The CDR3 sequence: CSARDRLTAIGSYEQYF. The CDR3 nucleotides read TGCAGTGCTAGAGATCGGCTGACTGCTATCGGATCCTACGAGCAGTACTTC.